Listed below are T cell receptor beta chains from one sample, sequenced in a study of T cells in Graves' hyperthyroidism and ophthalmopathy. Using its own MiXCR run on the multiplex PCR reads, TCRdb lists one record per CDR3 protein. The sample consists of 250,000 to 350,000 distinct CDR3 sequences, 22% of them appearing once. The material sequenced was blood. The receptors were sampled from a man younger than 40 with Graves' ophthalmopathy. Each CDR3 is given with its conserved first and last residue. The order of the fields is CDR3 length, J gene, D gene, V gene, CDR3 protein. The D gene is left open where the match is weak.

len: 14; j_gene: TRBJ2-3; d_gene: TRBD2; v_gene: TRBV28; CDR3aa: CASSLREWSDTQYF
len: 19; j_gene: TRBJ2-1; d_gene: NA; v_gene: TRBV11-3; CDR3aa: CASSRVALKSRGGYNEQFF
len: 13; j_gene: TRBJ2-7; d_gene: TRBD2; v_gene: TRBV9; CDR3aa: CASSVASGGEQYF
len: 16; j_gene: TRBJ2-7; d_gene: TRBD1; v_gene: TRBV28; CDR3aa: CASSRNPGTAFYEQYF
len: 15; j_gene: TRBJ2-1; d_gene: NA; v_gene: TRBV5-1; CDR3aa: CASSLTGQTYNEQFF
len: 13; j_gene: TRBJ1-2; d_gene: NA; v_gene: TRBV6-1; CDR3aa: CASSSLAGKVYTF
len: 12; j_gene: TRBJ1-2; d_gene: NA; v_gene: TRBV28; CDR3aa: CASSLHPYGYTF
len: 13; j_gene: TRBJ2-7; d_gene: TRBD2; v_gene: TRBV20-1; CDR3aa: CSMGLAGYYEQYF
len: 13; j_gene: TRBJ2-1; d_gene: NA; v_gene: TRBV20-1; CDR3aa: CSASGGRNVEQFF
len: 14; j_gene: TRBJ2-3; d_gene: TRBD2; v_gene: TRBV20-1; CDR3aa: CSAQGAGEVDTQYF
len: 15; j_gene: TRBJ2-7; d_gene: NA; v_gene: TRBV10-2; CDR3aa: CASSDNTGASYEQYF
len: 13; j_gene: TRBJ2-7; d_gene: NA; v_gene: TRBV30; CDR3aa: CAWSVDYSYEQYF
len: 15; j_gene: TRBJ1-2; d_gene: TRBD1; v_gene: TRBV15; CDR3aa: CATSREPTGRAGYTF
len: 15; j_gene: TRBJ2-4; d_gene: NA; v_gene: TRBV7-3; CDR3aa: CASSLTGVGKSIQYF
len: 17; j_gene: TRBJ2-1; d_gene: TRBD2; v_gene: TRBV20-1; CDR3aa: CSARDATGTSSYNEQFF
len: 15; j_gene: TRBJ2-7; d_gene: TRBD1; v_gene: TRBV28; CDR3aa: CASSSGQGIGYEQYF
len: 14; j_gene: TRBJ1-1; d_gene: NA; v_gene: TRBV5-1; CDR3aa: CASSLAAQNTEAFF
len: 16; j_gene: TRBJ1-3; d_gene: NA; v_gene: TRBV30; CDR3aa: CAWILRAGPSGNTIYF
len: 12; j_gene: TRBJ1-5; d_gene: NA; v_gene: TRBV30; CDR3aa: CAWKAGPGPQHF
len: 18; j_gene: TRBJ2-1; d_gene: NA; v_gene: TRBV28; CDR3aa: CASSFEGAAVSSYNEQFF
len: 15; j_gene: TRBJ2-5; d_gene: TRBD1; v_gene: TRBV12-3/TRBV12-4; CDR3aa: CASSGDRVAQETQYF
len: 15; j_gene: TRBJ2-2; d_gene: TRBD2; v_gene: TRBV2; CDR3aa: CASSQTGGDTGELFF
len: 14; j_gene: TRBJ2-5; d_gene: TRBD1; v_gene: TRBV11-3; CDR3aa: CASSVTGVQETQYF
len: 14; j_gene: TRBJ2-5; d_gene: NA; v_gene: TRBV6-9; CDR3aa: CASSYGGGKETQYF
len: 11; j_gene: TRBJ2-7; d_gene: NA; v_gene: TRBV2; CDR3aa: CASKGLHEQYF
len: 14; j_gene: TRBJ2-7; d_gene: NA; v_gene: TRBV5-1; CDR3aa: CASSLDGATVEQYF
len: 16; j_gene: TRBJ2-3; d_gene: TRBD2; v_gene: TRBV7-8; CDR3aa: CASSPPPGRVQDTQYF
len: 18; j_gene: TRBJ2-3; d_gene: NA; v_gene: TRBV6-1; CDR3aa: CASSEGIDSLIGTDTQYF
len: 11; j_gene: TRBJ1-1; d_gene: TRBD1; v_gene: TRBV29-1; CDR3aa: CSGQGGTEAFF
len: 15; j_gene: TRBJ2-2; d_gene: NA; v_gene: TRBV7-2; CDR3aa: CASTGGGTNTGELFF
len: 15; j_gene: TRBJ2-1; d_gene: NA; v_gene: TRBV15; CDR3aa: CATSREGVGGAEQFF
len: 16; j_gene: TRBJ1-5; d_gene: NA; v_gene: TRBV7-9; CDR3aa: CASSLEMGYGNQPQHF
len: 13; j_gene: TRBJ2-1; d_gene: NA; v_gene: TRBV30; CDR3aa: CASTRSSYNEQFF
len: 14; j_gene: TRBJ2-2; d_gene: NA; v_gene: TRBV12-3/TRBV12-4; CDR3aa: CASRQGSNTGELFF
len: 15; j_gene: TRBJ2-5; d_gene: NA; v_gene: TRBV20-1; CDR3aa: CSARDSEEGRETQYF
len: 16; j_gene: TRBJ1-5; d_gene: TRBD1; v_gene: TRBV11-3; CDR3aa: CASSSDRDRDDQPQHF
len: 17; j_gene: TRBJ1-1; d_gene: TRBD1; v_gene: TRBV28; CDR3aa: CASSSLDRPPFKTEAFF
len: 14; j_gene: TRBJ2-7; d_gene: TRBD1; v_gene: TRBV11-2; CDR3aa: CASSPRTGAYEQYF
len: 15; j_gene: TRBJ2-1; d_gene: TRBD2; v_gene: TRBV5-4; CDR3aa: CASSYSGRRDNEQFF
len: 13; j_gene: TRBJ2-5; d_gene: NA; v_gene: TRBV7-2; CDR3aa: CASSRGLKETQYF
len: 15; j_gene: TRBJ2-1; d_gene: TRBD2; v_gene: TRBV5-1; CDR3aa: CASSLLGGSRIEQFF
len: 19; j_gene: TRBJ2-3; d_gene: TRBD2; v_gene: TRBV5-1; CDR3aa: CASSLGTSGSPFWTDTQYF
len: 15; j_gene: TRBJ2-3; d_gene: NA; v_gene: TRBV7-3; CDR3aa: CASSLREVMSDTQYF
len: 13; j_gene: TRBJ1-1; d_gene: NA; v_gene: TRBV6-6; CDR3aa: CASSYSGYTEAFF
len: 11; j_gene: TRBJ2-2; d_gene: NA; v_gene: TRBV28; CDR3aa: CATLHDGELFF
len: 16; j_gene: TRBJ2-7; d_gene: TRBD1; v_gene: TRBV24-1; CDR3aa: CATSDRTGTGMYEQYF
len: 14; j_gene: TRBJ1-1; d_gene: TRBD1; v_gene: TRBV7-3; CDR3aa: CASSLTYRGTEAFF
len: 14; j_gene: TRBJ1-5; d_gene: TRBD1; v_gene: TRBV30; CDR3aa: CAWSTGTGLQPQHF
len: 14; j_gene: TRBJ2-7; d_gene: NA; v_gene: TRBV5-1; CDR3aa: CASSSTGVPYEQYF
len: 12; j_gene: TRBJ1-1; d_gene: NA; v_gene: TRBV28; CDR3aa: CASSNTWVSAFF
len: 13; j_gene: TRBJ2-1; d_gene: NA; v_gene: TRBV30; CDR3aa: CAWSASLTAEQFF
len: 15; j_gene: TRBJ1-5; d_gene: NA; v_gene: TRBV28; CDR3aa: CASMGDIPAGKPQHF
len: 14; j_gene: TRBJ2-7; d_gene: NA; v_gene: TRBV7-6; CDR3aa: CASKEGSSSYEQYF
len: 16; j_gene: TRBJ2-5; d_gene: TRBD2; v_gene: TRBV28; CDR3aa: CASSLIAGAAQETQYF
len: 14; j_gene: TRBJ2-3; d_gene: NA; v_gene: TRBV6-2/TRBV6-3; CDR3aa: CASSGLRDTDTQYF
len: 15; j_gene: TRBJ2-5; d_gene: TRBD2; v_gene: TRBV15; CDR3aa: CATSRDLEGRGTQYF
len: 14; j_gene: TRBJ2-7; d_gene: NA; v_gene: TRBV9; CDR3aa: CASSVLSGVDEQYF